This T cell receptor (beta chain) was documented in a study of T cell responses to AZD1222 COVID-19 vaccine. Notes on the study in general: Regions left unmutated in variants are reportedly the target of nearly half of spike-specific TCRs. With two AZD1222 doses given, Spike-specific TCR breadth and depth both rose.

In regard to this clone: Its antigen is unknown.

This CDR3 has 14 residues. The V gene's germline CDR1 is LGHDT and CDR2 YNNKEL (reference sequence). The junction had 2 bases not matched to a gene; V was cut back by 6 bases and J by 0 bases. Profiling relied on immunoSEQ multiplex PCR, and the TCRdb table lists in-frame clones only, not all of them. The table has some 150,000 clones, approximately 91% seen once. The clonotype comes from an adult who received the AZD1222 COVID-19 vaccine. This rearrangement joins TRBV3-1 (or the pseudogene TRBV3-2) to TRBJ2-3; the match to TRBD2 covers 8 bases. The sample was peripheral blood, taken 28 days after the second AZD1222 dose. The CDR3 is CASSSGDSTDTQYF. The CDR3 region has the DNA TGTGCCAGCAGTAGCGGGGATAGCACAGATACGCAGTATTTT.